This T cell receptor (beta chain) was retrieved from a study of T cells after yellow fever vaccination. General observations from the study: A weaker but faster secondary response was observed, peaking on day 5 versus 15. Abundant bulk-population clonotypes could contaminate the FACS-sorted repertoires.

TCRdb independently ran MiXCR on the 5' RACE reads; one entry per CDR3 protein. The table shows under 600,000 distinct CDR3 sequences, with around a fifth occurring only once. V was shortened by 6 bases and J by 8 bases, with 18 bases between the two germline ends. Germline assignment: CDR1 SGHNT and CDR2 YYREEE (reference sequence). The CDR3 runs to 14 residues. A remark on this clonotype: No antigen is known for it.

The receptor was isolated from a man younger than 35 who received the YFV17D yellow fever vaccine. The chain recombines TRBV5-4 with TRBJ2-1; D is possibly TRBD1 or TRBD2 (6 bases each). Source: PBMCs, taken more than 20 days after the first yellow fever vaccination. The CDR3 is CASTLLRGPDEQFF. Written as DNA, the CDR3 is TGTGCCAGCACCCTTTTACGGGGGCCAGATGAGCAGTTCTTC.